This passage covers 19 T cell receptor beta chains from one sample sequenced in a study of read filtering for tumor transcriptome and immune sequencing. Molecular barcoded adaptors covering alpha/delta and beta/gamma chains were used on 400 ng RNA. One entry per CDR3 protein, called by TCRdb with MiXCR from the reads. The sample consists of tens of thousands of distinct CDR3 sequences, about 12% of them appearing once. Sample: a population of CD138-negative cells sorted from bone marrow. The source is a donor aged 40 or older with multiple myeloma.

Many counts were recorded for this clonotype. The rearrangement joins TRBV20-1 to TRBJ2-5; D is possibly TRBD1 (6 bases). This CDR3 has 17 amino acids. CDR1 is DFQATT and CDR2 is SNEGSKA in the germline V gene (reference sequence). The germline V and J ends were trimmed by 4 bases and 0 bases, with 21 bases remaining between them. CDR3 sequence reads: CSAKGQVGTPYQETQYF. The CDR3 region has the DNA TGCAGTGCTAAGGGTCAAGTCGGGACACCGTACCAAGAGACCCAGTACTTC.

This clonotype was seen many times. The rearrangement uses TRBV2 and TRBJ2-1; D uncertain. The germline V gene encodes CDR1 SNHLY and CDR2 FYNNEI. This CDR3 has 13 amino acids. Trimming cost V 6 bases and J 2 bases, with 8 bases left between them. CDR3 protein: CASSSNTYNEQFF. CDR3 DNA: TGTGCCAGCAGCTCCAACACCTACAATGAGCAGTTCTTC.

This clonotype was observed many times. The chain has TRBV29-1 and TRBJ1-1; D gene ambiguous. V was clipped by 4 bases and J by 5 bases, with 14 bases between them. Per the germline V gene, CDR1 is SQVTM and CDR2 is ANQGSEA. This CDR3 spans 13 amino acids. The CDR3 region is CSVGRPDRTEAFF. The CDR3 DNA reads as TGCAGCGTTGGACGGCCGGACCGGACTGAAGCTTTCTTT.

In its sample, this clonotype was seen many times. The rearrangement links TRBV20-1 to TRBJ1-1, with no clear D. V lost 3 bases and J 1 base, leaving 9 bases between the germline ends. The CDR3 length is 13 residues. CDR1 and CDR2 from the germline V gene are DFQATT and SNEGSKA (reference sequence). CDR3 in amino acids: CSASLSGNTEAFF. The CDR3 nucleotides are TGCAGTGCTAGTCTATCCGGGAACACTGAAGCTTTCTTT.

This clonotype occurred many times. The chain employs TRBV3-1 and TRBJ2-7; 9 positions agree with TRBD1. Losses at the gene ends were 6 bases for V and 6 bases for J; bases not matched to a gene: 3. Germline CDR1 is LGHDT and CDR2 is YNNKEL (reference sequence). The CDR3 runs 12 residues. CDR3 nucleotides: TGTGCCAGCAGGGGGACAGGGTCCGAGCAGTACTTC. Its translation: CASRGTGSEQYF.

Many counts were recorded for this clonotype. DNA of the CDR3: TGCGCCAGCAGCTCTACAGGGACCTCTGGAAACACCATATATTTT. Translated, it gives CASSSTGTSGNTIYF. This chain connects TRBV5-1 to TRBJ1-3, with D maybe TRBD1 (6 bases). Trimming cost V 3 bases and J 0 bases, with 10 bases left between them. CDR1 and CDR2 from the germline V gene are SGHRS and YFSETQ. There are 15 residues in the CDR3.

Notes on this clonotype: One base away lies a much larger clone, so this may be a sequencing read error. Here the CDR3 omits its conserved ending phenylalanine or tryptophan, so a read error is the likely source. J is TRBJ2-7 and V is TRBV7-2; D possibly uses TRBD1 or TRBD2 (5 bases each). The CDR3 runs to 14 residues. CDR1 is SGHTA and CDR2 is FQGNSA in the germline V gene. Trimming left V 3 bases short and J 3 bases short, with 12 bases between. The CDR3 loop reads CASSFGTSSYEQYL. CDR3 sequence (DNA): TGTGCCAGCAGCTTCGGGACCTCTAGCTACGAGCAGTACCTC.

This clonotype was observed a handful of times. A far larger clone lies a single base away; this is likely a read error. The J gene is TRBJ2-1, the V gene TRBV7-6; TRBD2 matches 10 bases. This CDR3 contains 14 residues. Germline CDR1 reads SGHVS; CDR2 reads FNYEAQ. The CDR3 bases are TGTGCCAGCAGCTTAAGCGGGGGGGACAATGGGCAGTTCTTC. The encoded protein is CASSLSGGDNGQFF. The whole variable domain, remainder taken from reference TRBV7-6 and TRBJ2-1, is GAGVSQSPRYKVTKRGQDVALRCDPISGHVSLYWYRQALGQGPEFLTYFNYEAQQDKSGLPNDRFSAERPEGSISTLTIQRTEQRDSAMYRCASSLSGGDNGQFFGPGTRLTVL.

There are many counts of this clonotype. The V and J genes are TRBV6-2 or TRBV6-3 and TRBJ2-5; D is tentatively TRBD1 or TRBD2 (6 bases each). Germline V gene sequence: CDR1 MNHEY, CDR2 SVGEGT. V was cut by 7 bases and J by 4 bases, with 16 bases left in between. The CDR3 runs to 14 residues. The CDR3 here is CASTIADRAETQYF. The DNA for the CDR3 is TGTGCCAGCACCATAGCGGACAGAGCAGAGACCCAGTACTTC.

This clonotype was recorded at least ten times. In DNA form, the CDR3 reads TGCAGTGCTGTAGGACAGCACTCCTACGAGCAGTACTTC. Protein product: CSAVGQHSYEQYF. The chain employs TRBV20-1 and TRBJ2-7; tentatively, D is TRBD1 (6 bases). Germline CDR1 DFQATT, CDR2 SNEGSKA (reference sequence). The CDR3 is made up of 13 amino acids. V lost 5 bases to trimming and J lost 0 bases, with 11 bases between them.

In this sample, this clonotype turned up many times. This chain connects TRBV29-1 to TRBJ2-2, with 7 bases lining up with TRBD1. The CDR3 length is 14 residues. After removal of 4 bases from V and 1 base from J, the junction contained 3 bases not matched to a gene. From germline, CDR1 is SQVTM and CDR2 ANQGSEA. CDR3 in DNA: TGCAGCGTTGGGCAGGGGGTGAACACCGGGGAGCTGTTTTTT. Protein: CSVGQGVNTGELFF.

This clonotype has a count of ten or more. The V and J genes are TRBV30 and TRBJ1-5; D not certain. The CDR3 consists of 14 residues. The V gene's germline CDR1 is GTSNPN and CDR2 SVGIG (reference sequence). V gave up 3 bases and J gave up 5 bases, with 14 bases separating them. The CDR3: CAWSRGRIDQPQHF. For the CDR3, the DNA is TGTGCCTGGAGCAGAGGACGGATAGATCAGCCCCAGCATTTT. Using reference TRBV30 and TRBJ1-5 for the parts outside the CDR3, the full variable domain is SQTIHQWPATLVQPVGSPLSLECTVEGTSNPNLYWYRQAAGRGLQLLFYSVGIGQISSEVPQNLSASRPQDRQFILSSKKLLLSDSGFYLCAWSRGRIDQPQHFGDGTRLSIL.

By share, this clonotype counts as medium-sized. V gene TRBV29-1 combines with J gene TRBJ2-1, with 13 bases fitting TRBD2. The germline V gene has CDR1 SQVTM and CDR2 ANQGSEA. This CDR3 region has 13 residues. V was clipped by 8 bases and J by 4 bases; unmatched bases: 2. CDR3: CSTLAGGYNEQFF. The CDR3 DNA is TGCAGCACACTAGCGGGAGGGTACAATGAGCAGTTCTTC.

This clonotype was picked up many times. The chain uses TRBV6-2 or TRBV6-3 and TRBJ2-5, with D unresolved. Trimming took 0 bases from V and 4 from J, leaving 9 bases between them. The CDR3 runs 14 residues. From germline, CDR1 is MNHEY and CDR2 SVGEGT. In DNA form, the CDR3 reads TGTGCCAGCAGTTACTCGACACCCCCAGAGACCCAGTACTTC. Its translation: CASSYSTPPETQYF.

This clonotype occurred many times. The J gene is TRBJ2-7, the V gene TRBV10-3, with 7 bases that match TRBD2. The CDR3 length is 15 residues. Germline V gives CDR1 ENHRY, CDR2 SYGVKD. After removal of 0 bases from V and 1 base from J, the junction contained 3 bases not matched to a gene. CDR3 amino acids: CAISESGEGSYEQYF. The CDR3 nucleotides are TGTGCCATCAGTGAGTCTGGGGAGGGGTCCTACGAGCAGTACTTC.

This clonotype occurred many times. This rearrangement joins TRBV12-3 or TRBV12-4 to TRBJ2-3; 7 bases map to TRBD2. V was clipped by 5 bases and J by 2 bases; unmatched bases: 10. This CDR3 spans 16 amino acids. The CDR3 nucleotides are TGTGCCAGCAGTCCAGGGAGGGCGGAATACACAGATACGCAGTATTTT. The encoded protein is CASSPGRAEYTDTQYF.

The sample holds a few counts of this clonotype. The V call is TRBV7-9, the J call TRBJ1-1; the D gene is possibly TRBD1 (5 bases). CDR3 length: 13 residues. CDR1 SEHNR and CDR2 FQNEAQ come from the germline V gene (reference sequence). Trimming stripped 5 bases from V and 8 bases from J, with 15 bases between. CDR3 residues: CASSRQTGGEAFF. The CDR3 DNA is TGTGCCAGCAGCCGACAGACCGGGGGGGAAGCTTTCTTT.

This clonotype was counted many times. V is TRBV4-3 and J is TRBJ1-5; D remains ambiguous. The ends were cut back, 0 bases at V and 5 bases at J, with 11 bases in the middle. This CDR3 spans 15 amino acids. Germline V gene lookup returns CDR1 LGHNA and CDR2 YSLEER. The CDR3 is CASSQDRGSHQPQHF. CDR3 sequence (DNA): TGCGCCAGCAGCCAAGATCGGGGAAGTCATCAGCCCCAGCATTTT.

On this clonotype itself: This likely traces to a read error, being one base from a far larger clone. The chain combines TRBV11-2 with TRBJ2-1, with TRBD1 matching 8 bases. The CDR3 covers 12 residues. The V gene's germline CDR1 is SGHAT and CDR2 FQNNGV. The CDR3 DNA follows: TGTGCCAACAGCCCCAGGGGGCGCGAGCAGTTCTTC. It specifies CANSPRGREQFF.